The rows below give T cell receptor beta chains drawn from one sample of a study of blood T cell repertoires in COVID-19. Generated by immunoSEQ multiplex PCR, the TCRdb table keeps only in-frame clones and is missing some. The sample contains 250,000 or so clones, approximately 88% of which appear only once. The sample taken for sequencing was peripheral blood. All receptors derive from a woman in her thirties or forties who had recovered from COVID-19. Each CDR3 is given with its conserved first and last residue. Each record gives: V gene, J gene, D gene, clone size, CDR3 DNA, CDR3 protein. A D gene is named only where the DNA matches it firmly. The listing skips clone size in some rows; elsewhere it reads once, few, many or a size class.

TRBV27	TRBJ2-1	-	-	TGTGCCAGCAGACTCATAAGTGGCGGCGATGAGCAGTTCTTC	CASRLISGGDEQFF
TRBV19	TRBJ1-1	TRBD1	-	TGTGCCAGTAGTATAGATGGGTCAGGGGGCACTGAAGCTTTCTTT	CASSIDGSGGTEAFF
TRBV27	TRBJ2-7	-	-	TGTGCCAGCAGCCGCAGCGGGTTGGCCAACTACGAGCAGTACTTC	CASSRSGLANYEQYF
TRBV15	TRBJ2-7	-	-	TGTGCCACCAGCCTCGGACAGATCTACGAGCAGTACTTC	CATSLGQIYEQYF
TRBV5-1	TRBJ2-5	TRBD2	-	TGCGCCCGCAGCTTGGGGGGGGGCCAAGAGACCCAGTACTTC	CARSLGGGQETQYF
TRBV27	TRBJ1-2	TRBD1	-	TGTGCCAGCAGTGCGGACAGGGGGCCCTATGGCTACACCTTC	CASSADRGPYGYTF
TRBV5-1	TRBJ2-7	TRBD2	-	TGCGCCAGCAGCACGGGACTAGCGGGAGGCGACGAGCAGTACTTC	CASSTGLAGGDEQYF
TRBV28	TRBJ1-2	-	-	TGTGCCAGCAGTTTATCAATGACGGAGGGGGGCTACACCTTC	CASSLSMTEGGYTF
TRBV6-6	TRBJ2-7	TRBD1	-	TGTGCCAGCACCTTCACGGGACAGGGGCGCGACGAGCAGTACTTC	CASTFTGQGRDEQYF
TRBV2	TRBJ2-7	-	-	TGTGCCAGCAGTGAACAGGGGATCAACGAGCAGTACTTC	CASSEQGINEQYF
TRBV10-2	TRBJ2-7	-	-	TGCGCCAGCGGCTATGAGGGAGTCGGCGAGCAGTACTTC	CASGYEGVGEQYF
TRBV24-1	TRBJ2-7	TRBD2	-	TGTGCCACCAGTGATTTGGGGGGGGGCGAGCAGTACTTC	CATSDLGGGEQYF
TRBV6-4	TRBJ1-2	TRBD1	-	TGTGCCAGATACGCCACCCTCAGGGGGCCGTGTGGCTACACCTTC	CARYATLRGPCGYTF
TRBV27	TRBJ2-1	TRBD2	-	TGTGCCACCATGGGACTAGCGGGAGACTATGAGCAGTTCTTC	CATMGLAGDYEQFF
TRBV15	TRBJ2-6	-	-	TGTGCCACCAGCACCCCTGGCGCCAACGTCCTGACTTTC	CATSTPGANVLTF
TRBV13	TRBJ2-7	TRBD1	few	TGTGCCAGCAGCTTCCCGGGACAGGGCGCCGAGCAGTACTTC	CASSFPGQGAEQYF
TRBV6-1	TRBJ2-7	TRBD2	-	TGTGCCAGCAGTGAATCGGCTAGCGGGAGTTACGAGCAGTACTTC	CASSESASGSYEQYF
TRBV6-1	TRBJ2-6	-	-	TGTGCCAGCAGTGAACGACGCGGCCCTGGGGCCAACGTCCTGACTTTC	CASSERRGPGANVLTF
TRBV5-1	TRBJ2-7	TRBD1	-	TGCGCCAGCAGCTGGACAGGCTACGAGCAGTACTTC	CASSWTGYEQYF
TRBV5-5	TRBJ2-7	TRBD2	-	TGTGCCAGCAGCTTTGGCGCGGGAGGGGGGGGCGAGCAGTACTTC	CASSFGAGGGGEQYF
TRBV10-3	TRBJ2-5	TRBD2	-	TGTGCCATCAGTGGTTACGGACTAGCGGGAGGTGAAGAGACCCAGTACTTC	CAISGYGLAGGEETQYF
TRBV7-9	TRBJ2-7	TRBD1	-	TGTGCCAGCAGCCCTCCCGCCGGACAGGCGATCTACGAGCAGTACTTC	CASSPPAGQAIYEQYF
TRBV16	TRBJ2-7	-	-	TGTGCCAGCAGCCAATCTAGCCCGGTATTAGACGAGCAGTACTTC	CASSQSSPVLDEQYF
TRBV7-7	TRBJ1-4	TRBD1	-	TGTGCTAGCAGCGCGACAGGGGGCCTACCCGGGGAAAAACTGTTTTTT	CASSATGGLPGEKLFF
TRBV6-1	TRBJ2-1	-	-	TGTGCCAGCTCTCCGGTTAGCTACAATGAGCAGTTCTTC	CASSPVSYNEQFF
TRBV14	TRBJ2-3	TRBD2	-	TGTGCCAGCAGCCAGGGACTAGCGGGGGACACAGATACGCAGTATTTT	CASSQGLAGDTDTQYF
TRBV6-4	TRBJ2-7	-	few	TGTGCCAGCCCGAACAGGTCCACATCCTCCAGACCCGAGCAGTACTTC	CASPNRSTSSRPEQYF
TRBV18	TRBJ2-4	-	-	TGTGCCAGCTCACCACCCCGCGAAAACATTCAGTACTTC	CASSPPRENIQYF
TRBV9	TRBJ2-5	TRBD1	-	TGTGCCAGCAGCGTTGGGCAGGGGGTGGTCGAGACCCAGTACTTC	CASSVGQGVVETQYF
TRBV28	TRBJ2-7	TRBD1	few	TGTGCCAGCAGTTCGACCCGACAGGGGCCCTCCTACGAGCAGTACTTC	CASSSTRQGPSYEQYF
TRBV5-1	TRBJ2-3	-	once	TGCGCCAGCACACAGGGTGATACGCAGTATTTT	CASTQGDTQYF